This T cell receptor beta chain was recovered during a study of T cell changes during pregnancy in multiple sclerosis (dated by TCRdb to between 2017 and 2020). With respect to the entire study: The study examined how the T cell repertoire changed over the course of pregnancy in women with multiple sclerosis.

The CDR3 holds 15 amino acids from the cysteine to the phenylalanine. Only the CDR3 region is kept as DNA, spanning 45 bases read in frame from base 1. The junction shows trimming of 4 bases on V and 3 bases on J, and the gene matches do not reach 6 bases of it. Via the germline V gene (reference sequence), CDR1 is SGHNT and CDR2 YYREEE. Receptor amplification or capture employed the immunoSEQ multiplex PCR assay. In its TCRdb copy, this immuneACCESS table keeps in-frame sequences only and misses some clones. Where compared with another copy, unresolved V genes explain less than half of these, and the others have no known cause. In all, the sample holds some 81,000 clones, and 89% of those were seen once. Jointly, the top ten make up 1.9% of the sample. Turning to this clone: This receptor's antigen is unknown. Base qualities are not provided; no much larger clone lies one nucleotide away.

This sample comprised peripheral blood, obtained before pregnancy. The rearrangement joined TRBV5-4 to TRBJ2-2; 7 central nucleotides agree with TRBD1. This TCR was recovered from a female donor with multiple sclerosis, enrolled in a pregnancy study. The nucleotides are TGTGCCAGCAGCCCCGGACAGGATCACACCGGGGAGCTGTTTTTT. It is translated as CASSPGQDHTGELFF.